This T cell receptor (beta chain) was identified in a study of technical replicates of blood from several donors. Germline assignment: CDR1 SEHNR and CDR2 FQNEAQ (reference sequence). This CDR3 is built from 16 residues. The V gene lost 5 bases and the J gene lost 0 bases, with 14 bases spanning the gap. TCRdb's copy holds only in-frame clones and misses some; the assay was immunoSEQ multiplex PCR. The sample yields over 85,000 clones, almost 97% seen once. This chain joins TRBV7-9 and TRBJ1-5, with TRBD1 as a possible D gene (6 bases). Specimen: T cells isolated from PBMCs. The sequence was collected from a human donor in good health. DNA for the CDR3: TGTGCCAGCAGCCGCGACAGGACGAATAGCAATCAGCCCCAGCATTTT. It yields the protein CASSRDRTNSNQPQHF.